Below, 14 T cell receptor beta chains from the same sample are listed, as sequenced in a study of glioma-infiltrating T cells after dendritic cell vaccination. The assay was immunoSEQ multiplex PCR, and TCRdb's table has in-frame clones only and misses some. Of tens of thousands of clones listed, more than 70% are singletons. Time point defined: after dendritic cell vaccination, including at tumor progression/relapse. The material was blood, obtained after dendritic cell vaccination. The receptors here all came from a human donor with glioblastoma.

CDR3 in DNA: TGTGCCAGCAGCTCAGCGGGGGGGCCGATCAATGAGCAGTTCTTC. Protein: CASSSAGGPINEQFF. The chain carries TRBV7-9 and TRBJ2-1, with 10 bases identical to TRBD2. This CDR3 contains 15 residues. Germline-derived CDR1 and CDR2 are SEHNR and FQNEAQ (reference sequence). V gave up 4 bases and J gave up 6 bases; unmatched junction bases: 6.

DNA for the CDR3: TGTGCCAGCAGTTTAAGTATAGCGTTAGCTAACTATGGCTACACCTTC. It translates to CASSLSIALANYGYTF. This sequence joins TRBV6-5 and TRBJ1-2; D ambiguous. Trimming removed 4 bases from V and 0 bases from J, with 15 bases in between. CDR1 MNHEY and CDR2 SVGAGI come from the germline V gene. CDR3 size: 16 residues.

The chain uses TRBV28 and TRBJ2-7; D gene uncertain. Germline V gene data show CDR1 as MDHEN and CDR2 as SYDVKM. The CDR3 extends over 12 amino acids. V was cut by 5 bases and J by 6 bases, with 11 bases left in between. Here the CDR3 reads CASSVPVGEQYF. The CDR3 coding sequence is TGTGCCAGCAGTGTACCCGTCGGCGAGCAGTACTTC.

This clone has only a few counts. This chain uses TRBV5-5 with TRBJ1-2; weak D call: TRBD1 (6 bases). The CDR3 runs to 15 residues. Germline V gene sequence: CDR1 SGHKS, CDR2 YYEKEE (reference sequence). Trimming pared 5 bases from V and 2 bases from J, leaving 16 bases between. CDR3 region: CASRYRDTLNYGYTF. The CDR3 nucleotides are TGTGCCAGCAGATATCGGGACACCTTAAACTATGGCTACACCTTC.

The chain recombines TRBV27 with TRBJ2-1; 8 bases fit TRBD1. CDR1 and CDR2 (germline): MNHEY, SMNVEV (reference sequence). The CDR3 spans 16 residues. J lost 2 bases, V lost 5 bases, and 8 bases had no gene match. This chain's CDR3 is CASSRSGGPTYNEQFF. The CDR3 bases are TGTGCCAGCAGTCGATCAGGGGGCCCAACCTACAATGAGCAGTTCTTC.

The chain links TRBV9 to TRBJ2-2, with 16 bases that match TRBD2. Per germline, CDR1 SGDLS and CDR2 YYNGEE. CDR3 length equals 19 residues. Germline trimming cut 3 bases from V and 5 bases from J; bases unmatched to any gene: 10. For the CDR3, the DNA is TGTGCCAGCAGCGACCATCCGGGACTAGCGGGGGGGGTAACCGGGGAGCTGTTTTTT. Protein sequence: CASSDHPGLAGGVTGELFF.

This clone was recorded a few times. This chain joins TRBV7-9 and TRBJ2-1; D gene ambiguous. The germline V gene encodes CDR1 SEHNR and CDR2 FQNEAQ (reference sequence). V lost 1 base and J 0 bases, leaving 4 bases between the germline ends. CDR3 length equals 14 residues. This CDR3 reads CASSLGSSYNEQFF. The CDR3 coding sequence is TGTGCCAGCAGCTTAGGGAGCTCCTACAATGAGCAGTTCTTC.

The chain couples TRBV4-3 to TRBJ2-3; TRBD2 agrees at 10 bases. The germline V gene encodes CDR1 LGHNA and CDR2 YSLEER. With 0 bases clipped from V and 0 bases from J, the junction kept 6 bases outside the gene matches. The CDR3 contains 18 residues. The CDR3 sequence: CASSQEVSGGISTDTQYF. Written as DNA, the CDR3 is TGCGCCAGCAGCCAAGAGGTTAGCGGGGGGATTAGCACAGATACGCAGTATTTT.

The rearrangement links TRBV15 to TRBJ2-5; no clear D gene. The V end lost 0 bases, the J end lost 1 base, and 6 bases lay between the germline ends. CDR3 size: 14 residues. The germline V gene has CDR1 LNHNV and CDR2 YYDKDF (reference sequence). The CDR3: CATSRDTTQETQYF. DNA for the CDR3: TGTGCCACCAGCAGAGACACTACCCAAGAGACCCAGTACTTC. Using reference TRBV15 and TRBJ2-5 for the parts outside the CDR3, the full variable domain is DAMVIQNPRYQVTQFGKPVTLSCSQTLNHNVMYWYQQKSSQAPKLLFHYYDKDFNNEADTPDNFQSRRPNTSFCFLDIRSPGLGDTAMYLCATSRDTTQETQYFGPGTRLLVL.

This chain connects TRBV7-2 to TRBJ2-7, with a possible D match to TRBD1 (6 bases). This CDR3 is 15 amino acids long. V lost 5 bases and J lost 3, with 17 bases in between. CDR1 and CDR2 (germline): SGHTA, FQGNSA. The CDR3 DNA is TGTGCCAGCAGCCTAACAGGGTCCATCAGCTACGAGCAGTACTTC. Its protein is CASSLTGSISYEQYF.

This sequence joins TRBV9 and TRBJ2-1; the match to TRBD2 covers 10 bases. This CDR3 has 15 residues. V trimming: 4 bases; J trimming: 7 bases; junction bases outside the gene matches: 8. Germline V lookup: CDR1 SGDLS, CDR2 YYNGEE. CDR3 sequence: CASSPSGGGVNEQFF. The CDR3 DNA follows: TGTGCCAGCAGCCCGAGCGGGGGGGGAGTGAATGAGCAGTTCTTC.

The chain employs TRBV5-1 and TRBJ1-3; D remains ambiguous. CDR1 SGHRS and CDR2 YFSETQ come from the germline V gene. Trimming took 4 bases from V and 0 from J, leaving 11 bases between them. The CDR3 has 15 residues. The CDR3 DNA is TGCGCCAGCAGCCCTTCCACAGACTCTGGAAACACCATATATTTT. Translating gives CASSPSTDSGNTIYF.

In this sample, this clone turned up once. This chain uses TRBV2 with TRBJ2-3; 7 bases map to TRBD2. CDR1 SNHLY and CDR2 FYNNEI come from the germline V gene. The V segment lost 3 bases and the J segment 2 bases; nucleotides outside the gene matches: 5. The CDR3 has 15 amino acids. The CDR3 nucleotides are TGTGCCAGCAGTGATGAAGCGGGGTCCACAGATACGCAGTATTTT. This codes for CASSDEAGSTDTQYF.

This rearrangement joins TRBV11-2 to TRBJ2-3; 10 positions match TRBD2. V lost 5 bases to trimming and J lost 2 bases; unmatched junction nucleotides: 4. CDR1 SGHAT and CDR2 FQNNGV come from the germline V gene. The CDR3 totals 15 residues. CDR3 amino acids: CASSKLAGPTDTQYF. The CDR3 DNA follows: TGTGCCAGCAGCAAACTAGCGGGGCCCACAGATACGCAGTATTTT.